The 13 T cell receptor beta chains listed next were all sequenced from one sample in a study of radiation and T cells in renal cell carcinoma. Time point of the sample: baseline pretreatment blood. As for treatment: 15 Gy SBRT to primary tumor, nephrectomy 4 weeks later. Some clones are missing from TCRdb's copy, which holds only in-frame ones; the method was immunoSEQ multiplex PCR. This table has about 130,000 clones, approximately 90% appearing once. The sample was blood, taken from a patient whose treatment included radiotherapy and nephrectomy. Receptor source: a woman aged 50 to 60 with renal cell carcinoma.

V is TRBV15 and J is TRBJ1-1; D unclear. The V gene lost 3 bases and the J gene lost 4 bases, with 3 bases spanning the gap. The CDR3 loop spans 11 amino acids. The germline CDR1 and CDR2 sequences are LNHNV and YYDKDF (reference sequence). The CDR3 bases are TGTGCCACCAGCAGGGGCACTGAAGCTTTCTTT. This sequence encodes CATSRGTEAFF.

The chain combines TRBV4-1 with TRBJ2-1; 10 bases match TRBD2. The CDR3 covers 14 residues. Germline CDR1 is MGHRA and CDR2 is YSYEKL. J gave up 7 bases and V 4 bases, and 4 bases lay outside the gene matches. The CDR3 sequence: CASSRGLAVNEQFF. In DNA form, the CDR3 reads TGCGCCAGCAGCCGCGGACTAGCGGTAAATGAGCAGTTCTTC.

This clone was picked up one time. The junction shows a germline mismatch at one end, possibly a read error. V gene TRBV7-2 combines with J gene TRBJ2-7; D is perhaps TRBD1 or TRBD2 (5 bases each). Germline V gives CDR1 SGHTA, CDR2 FQGNSA. This CDR3 is 18 amino acids long. The CDR3 DNA follows: TGTGCCAGCAGCTTATTTGGGGGAACCCGAGAAAGCTACTACGAGCAGTGCTTC. Residues: CASSLFGGTRESYYEQCF.

This clone was seen once. The rearrangement joins TRBV13 to TRBJ2-7; D tentatively fits TRBD1 or TRBD2 (5 bases each). This CDR3 comprises 14 residues. Germline V CDR1 and CDR2: PRHDT, FYEKMQ (reference sequence). V lost 4 bases and J lost 5, with 15 bases in between. The CDR3 region has the DNA TGTGCCAGCAGCTCACGGGGCAGCTACCACGAGCAGTACTTC. This sequence encodes CASSSRGSYHEQYF.

This clone was recorded once. The chain is built from TRBV6-5 and TRBJ1-2; D gene uncertain. This CDR3 has 15 residues. Germline loops: CDR1 MNHEY, CDR2 SVGAGI. Trimming stripped 2 bases from V and 1 base from J, with 11 bases between. In DNA, the CDR3 is TGTGCCAGCAGTTACGTCGCCAGCCTTAACTATGGCTACACCTTC. Its translation: CASSYVASLNYGYTF.

The chain employs TRBV4-2 and TRBJ1-3; D gene uncertain. The CDR3 extends over 18 amino acids. CDR1 LGHNA and CDR2 YNFKEQ come from the germline V gene. With 1 base removed from V and 0 bases from J, the gap between germline ends came to 16 bases. The CDR3 DNA reads TGTGCCAGCAGCCAAGTCCCCTCTCGTACAGCCTCTGGAAACACCATATATTTT. Protein: CASSQVPSRTASGNTIYF.

DNA of the CDR3: TGTGCCAGCAGTTCCCGGGGGGGTAGCAATCAGCCCCAGCATTTT. Translated, it gives CASSSRGGSNQPQHF. The V gene is TRBV6-5, the J gene TRBJ1-5, with a possible D match to TRBD1 (5 bases). With 4 bases removed from V and 0 bases from J, the gap between germline ends came to 10 bases. This CDR3 has 15 amino acids. CDR1 and CDR2 (germline): MNHEY, SVGAGI.

This chain uses TRBV2 with TRBJ1-5; D uncertain. Trimming removed 7 bases at V and 1 base at J, with 14 bases between. The CDR3 totals 15 residues. Germline V gene lookup returns CDR1 SNHLY and CDR2 FYNNEI. The chain's CDR3 is CASMRIGESNQPQHF. As DNA, the CDR3 is TGTGCCAGCATGAGGATAGGTGAGAGCAATCAGCCCCAGCATTTT.

The V and J genes are TRBV9 and TRBJ2-3; TRBD1 agrees at 9 bases. Trimming cost V 4 bases and J 2 bases; bases outside gene matches: 5. The length of the CDR3 is 15 residues. CDR1 is SGDLS and CDR2 is YYNGEE in the germline V gene. This CDR3 reads CASSSRTGDTDTQYF. The CDR3 DNA sequence: TGTGCCAGCAGCTCCCGGACAGGGGACACAGATACGCAGTATTTT.

CDR3 coding DNA: TGTGCCAGCAGCTTAGGCAGGGTGAGCTCCTATAATTCACCCCTCCACTTT. Amino acids: CASSLGRVSSYNSPLHF. V is TRBV7-2 and J is TRBJ1-6, with D maybe TRBD1 (5 bases). CDR3 length equals 17 residues. Trimming took 1 base from V and 0 from J, leaving 10 bases between them. Germline-derived CDR1 and CDR2 are SGHTA and FQGNSA.

The V call is TRBV5-8, the J call TRBJ1-5; 7 nucleotides match TRBD1. This CDR3 region has 17 residues. V was pared by 1 base and J by 3 bases, with 10 bases of the junction left unmatched. Per the germline V gene, CDR1 is SGHTS and CDR2 is YDEGEE. CDR3 DNA: TGTGCCAGCAGCTTGTACCCCCCGACAGGGTTCAATCAGCCCCAGCATTTT. Translating it yields CASSLYPPTGFNQPQHF.

The chain is built from TRBV4-2 and TRBJ2-1; D might be TRBD1 (6 bases). V lost 3 bases and J lost 1, with 25 bases in between. The CDR3 loop spans 20 amino acids. Germline assignment: CDR1 LGHNA and CDR2 YNFKEQ. CDR3 DNA: TGTGCCAGCAGCCATCCTCCGGGGACACAAGTCTACCAATCCTACAATGAGCAGTTCTTC. Amino acid sequence: CASSHPPGTQVYQSYNEQFF.

This chain links TRBV6-1 with TRBJ1-4; unclear D gene. In germline, CDR1 is MNHNS, CDR2 SASEGT. The CDR3 sequence is 15 residues long. Trimming removed 2 bases at V and 0 bases at J, with 7 bases between. CDR3 loop: CASSELGPTNEKLFF. In DNA form, the CDR3 reads TGTGCCAGCAGTGAATTAGGGCCAACTAATGAAAAACTGTTTTTT.